The 12 T cell receptor beta chains reported below all come from one sample, sequenced in a study of T cell clones after liver transplantation. Some clones are missing from TCRdb's copy, which holds only in-frame ones; the method was immunoSEQ multiplex PCR. This sample has fewer than 45,000 clones; around 84% occur once, and the top ten carry more than 2%. The starting material was CD4+ T cells from blood, obtained 24 months after liver transplant. Receptors were obtained from a human patient who received a liver transplant. Some T cells may trace back to the graft donor.

The chain links TRBV11-2 to TRBJ1-4; TRBD1 is a possible D gene (5 bases). The CDR3 totals 17 residues. The germline V gene has CDR1 SGHAT and CDR2 FQNNGV. V was pared by 2 bases and J by 8 bases, with 21 bases between. Written as DNA, the CDR3 is TGTGCCAGCAGCTTAAGGGGATGGACGGAGGAGGGAGAAAAACTGTTTTTT. Protein sequence: CASSLRGWTEEGEKLFF.

The sample holds a few counts of this clone. The rearrangement links TRBV15 to TRBJ2-4; TRBD2 might be the D (8 bases). The germline V and J ends were trimmed by 0 bases and 7 bases, with 16 bases remaining between them. The length of the CDR3 is 16 residues. Germline values: CDR1 LNHNV, CDR2 YYDKDF (reference sequence). The CDR3 sequence is CATSRDRGGQSNIQYF. CDR3 bases: TGTGCCACCAGCAGAGATCGGGGGGGACAGTCGAACATTCAGTACTTC.

Only one count was recorded for this clone. The rearrangement uses TRBV4-3 and TRBJ2-5; 9 bases are shared with TRBD1. The CDR3 is 16 residues long. Unmatched junction bases numbered 10, after V lost 4 bases and J lost 4 bases. Germline values: CDR1 LGHNA, CDR2 YSLEER. The CDR3: CASSPGTGFPIETQYF. CDR3 nucleotide sequence: TGCGCCAGCAGCCCGGGGACAGGGTTCCCCATAGAGACCCAGTACTTC.

The V call is TRBV5-1, the J call TRBJ1-4; D gene unclear. V lost 4 bases and J lost 4, with 11 bases in between. Germline lookup yields CDR1 SGHRS and CDR2 YFSETQ. The CDR3 runs to 14 residues. The CDR3 DNA reads as TGCGCCAGCAGCCGGTCTATAGGTAATGAAAAACTGTTTTTT. Its protein is CASSRSIGNEKLFF.

This clone was counted once. The genes are TRBV6-1 and TRBJ1-4; maybe TRBD1 (5 bases). Germline loops: CDR1 MNHNS, CDR2 SASEGT. Trimming cost V 2 bases and J 5 bases, with 12 bases left between them. This CDR3 has 15 residues. Here the CDR3 DNA reads TGTGCCAGCAGTGAACTGTCAGGGAAGAATGAAAAACTGTTTTTT. Its translation: CASSELSGKNEKLFF.

V usage is TRBV9 and J usage is TRBJ1-1, with 8 bases lining up with TRBD1. The length of the CDR3 is 15 residues. With V trimmed by 3 bases and J by 1 base, 5 bases remained unmatched. The germline V gene encodes CDR1 SGDLS and CDR2 YYNGEE. The CDR3 region has the DNA TGTGCCAGCAGCGCCCAGGGGGCGCAGAACACTGAAGCTTTCTTT. Translated: CASSAQGAQNTEAFF.

The chain employs TRBV6-6 and TRBJ2-3; D could derive from TRBD1 or TRBD2 (5 bases each). The germline CDR1 and CDR2 sequences are MNHNY and SVGAGI (reference sequence). The CDR3 has 14 residues. Trimming removed 11 bases from V and 3 bases from J, with 18 bases in between. CDR3: CASRTEGLTDTQYF. CDR3 nucleotides: TGTGCCTCCCGAACCGAGGGGCTAACAGATACGCAGTATTTT.

The rearrangement uses TRBV5-4 and TRBJ1-5, with 7 bases aligning to TRBD1. Germline V gene data show CDR1 as SGHNT and CDR2 as YYREEE (reference sequence). The V and J ends lost 4 bases and 3 bases, in that order; junction bases with no gene match: 7. The CDR3 totals 15 residues. CDR3 amino acids: CASSTKGQPNQPQHF. The DNA for the CDR3 is TGTGCCAGCAGCACGAAGGGACAGCCCAATCAGCCCCAGCATTTT.

This clone was seen a handful of times. The rearrangement joins TRBV7-2 to TRBJ2-7; TRBD1 aligns across 12 bases. Looked up from germline, CDR1 is SGHTA and CDR2 is FQGNSA. V trimming: 3 bases; J trimming: 7 bases; junction bases outside the gene matches: 13. This CDR3 has 17 residues. The CDR3: CASSLVGAGQGAREQYF. CDR3 nucleotide sequence: TGTGCCAGCAGCTTGGTGGGCGCGGGACAGGGGGCCCGAGAGCAGTACTTC.

The chain links TRBV28 to TRBJ2-7, with D unresolved. Per the germline V gene, CDR1 is MDHEN and CDR2 is SYDVKM. The CDR3 length is 12 residues. The germline V and J ends were trimmed by 5 bases and 7 bases, with 12 bases remaining between them. CDR3 nucleotides: TGTGCCAGCAGTCCCCAACAAAGAGAGCAGTACTTC. It translates to CASSPQQREQYF.

J is TRBJ1-2 and V is TRBV6-1; TRBD1 might be the D (5 bases). Germline CDR1 reads MNHNS; CDR2 reads SASEGT. This CDR3 is built from 13 residues. V shed 3 bases and J shed 4 bases, with 9 bases lying between them. CDR3 DNA: TGTGCCAGCAGTGAGAGCCAGGGCTATGGCTACACCTTC. Amino acid sequence: CASSESQGYGYTF.

The rearrangement links TRBV7-9 to TRBJ2-3; D remains ambiguous. Germline CDR1 reads SEHNR; CDR2 reads FQNEAQ (reference sequence). The CDR3 is 15 residues long. V was shortened by 1 base and J by 0 bases, with 8 bases between the two germline ends. CDR3 in amino acids: CASSLGASSTDTQYF. Written as DNA, the CDR3 is TGTGCCAGCAGCTTAGGAGCGAGTAGCACAGATACGCAGTATTTT.